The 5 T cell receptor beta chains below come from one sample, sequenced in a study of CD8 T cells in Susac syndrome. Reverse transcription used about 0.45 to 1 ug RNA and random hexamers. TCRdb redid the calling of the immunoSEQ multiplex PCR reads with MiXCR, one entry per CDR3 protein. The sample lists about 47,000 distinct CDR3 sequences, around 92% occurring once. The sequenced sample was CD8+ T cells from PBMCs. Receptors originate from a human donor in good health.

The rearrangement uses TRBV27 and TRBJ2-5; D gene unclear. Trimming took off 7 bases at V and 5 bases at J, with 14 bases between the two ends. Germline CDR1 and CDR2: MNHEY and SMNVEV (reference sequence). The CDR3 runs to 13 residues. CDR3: CASMGYRRETQYF. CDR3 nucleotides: TGTGCCAGCATGGGGTATCGAAGGGAGACCCAGTACTTC.

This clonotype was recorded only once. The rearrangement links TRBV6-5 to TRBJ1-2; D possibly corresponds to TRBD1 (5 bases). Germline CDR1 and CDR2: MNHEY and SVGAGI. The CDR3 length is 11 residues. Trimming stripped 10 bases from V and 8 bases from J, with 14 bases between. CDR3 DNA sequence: TGTGCCACCGGGCCGGGGCCCGGCTACACCTTC. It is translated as CATGPGPGYTF.

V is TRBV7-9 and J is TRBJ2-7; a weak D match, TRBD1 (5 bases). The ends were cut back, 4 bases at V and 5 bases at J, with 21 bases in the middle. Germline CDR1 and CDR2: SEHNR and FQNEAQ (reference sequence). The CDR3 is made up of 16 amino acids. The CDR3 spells CASSSNSRDVRHEQYF. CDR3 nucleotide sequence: TGTGCCAGCAGCTCGAACTCCAGGGATGTGAGGCACGAGCAGTACTTC.

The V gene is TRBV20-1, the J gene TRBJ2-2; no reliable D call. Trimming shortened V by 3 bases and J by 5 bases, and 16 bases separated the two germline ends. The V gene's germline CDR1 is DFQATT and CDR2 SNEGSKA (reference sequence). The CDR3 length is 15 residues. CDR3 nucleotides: TGCAGTGCTAGGAATTTTGTCCTAGGAACCGGGGAGCTGTTTTTT. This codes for CSARNFVLGTGELFF.

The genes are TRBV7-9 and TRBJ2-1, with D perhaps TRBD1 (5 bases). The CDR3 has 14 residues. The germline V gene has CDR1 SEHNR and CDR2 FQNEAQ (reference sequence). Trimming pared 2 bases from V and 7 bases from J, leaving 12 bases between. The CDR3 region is CASSLQGSRNEQFF. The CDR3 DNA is TGTGCCAGCAGCTTACAGGGAAGTCGAAATGAGCAGTTCTTC.